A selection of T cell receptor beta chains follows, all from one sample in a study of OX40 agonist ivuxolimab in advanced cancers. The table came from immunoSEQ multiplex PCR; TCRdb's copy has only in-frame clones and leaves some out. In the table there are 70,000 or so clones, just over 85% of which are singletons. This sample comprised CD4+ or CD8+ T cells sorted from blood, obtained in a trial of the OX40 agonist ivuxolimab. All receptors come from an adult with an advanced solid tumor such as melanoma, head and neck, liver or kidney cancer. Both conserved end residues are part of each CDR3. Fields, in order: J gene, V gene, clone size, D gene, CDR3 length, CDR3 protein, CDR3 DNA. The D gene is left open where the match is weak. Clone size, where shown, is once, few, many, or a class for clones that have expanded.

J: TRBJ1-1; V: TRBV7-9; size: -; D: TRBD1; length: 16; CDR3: CASSPRTGALNTEAFF; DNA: TGTGCCAGCAGTCCACGGACAGGGGCCCTGAACACTGAAGCTTTCTTT
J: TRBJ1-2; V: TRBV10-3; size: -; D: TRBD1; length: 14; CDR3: CAISPQGERYGYTF; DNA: TGTGCCATCAGTCCCCAGGGGGAAAGGTATGGCTACACCTTC
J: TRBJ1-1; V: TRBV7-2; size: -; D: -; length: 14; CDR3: CASSQGYWDTEAFF; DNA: TGTGCCAGCAGCCAAGGGTATTGGGACACTGAAGCTTTCTTT
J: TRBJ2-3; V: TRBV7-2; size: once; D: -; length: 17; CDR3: CASSLEAAGTVGDTQYF; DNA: TGTGCCAGCAGCTTAGAGGCCGCGGGTACTGTTGGGGATACGCAGTATTTT
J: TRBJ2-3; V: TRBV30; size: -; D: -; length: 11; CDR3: CAWSGSDTQYF; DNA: TGTGCCTGGAGTGGTTCAGATACGCAGTATTTT
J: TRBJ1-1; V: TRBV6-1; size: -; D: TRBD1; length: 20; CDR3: CASSAEHWGQHLSMNTEAFF; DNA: TGTGCCAGCAGTGCCGAACATTGGGGACAGCATCTATCCATGAACACTGAAGCTTTCTTT
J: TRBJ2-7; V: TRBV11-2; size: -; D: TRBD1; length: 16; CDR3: CASSLDWTGRTYEQYF; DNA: TGTGCCAGCAGCTTAGACTGGACAGGCCGTACCTACGAGCAGTACTTC
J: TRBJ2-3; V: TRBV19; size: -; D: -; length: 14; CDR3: CASSIDPYTDTQYF; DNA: TGTGCCAGTAGTATAGATCCGTACACAGATACGCAGTATTTT
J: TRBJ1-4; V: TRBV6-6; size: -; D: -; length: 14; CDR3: CASSYGGSNEKLFF; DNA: TGTGCCAGCAGTTACGGGGGTTCTAATGAAAAACTGTTTTTT
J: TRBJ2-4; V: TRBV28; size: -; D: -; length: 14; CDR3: CASSTNLGPYFQYF; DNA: TGTGCCAGCAGTACCAACCTGGGCCCCTATTTTCAGTACTTC
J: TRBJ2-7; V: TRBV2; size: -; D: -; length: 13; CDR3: CASRGGPGYEQYF; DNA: TGTGCCAGCAGGGGGGGGCCGGGCTACGAGCAGTACTTC
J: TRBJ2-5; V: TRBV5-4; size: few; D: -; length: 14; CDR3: CASSLGGLEETQYF; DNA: TGTGCCAGCAGCTTGGGGGGGCTGGAAGAGACCCAGTACTTC
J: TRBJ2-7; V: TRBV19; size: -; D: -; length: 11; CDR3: CASSIGYEQYF; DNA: TGTGCCAGTAGTATCGGCTACGAGCAGTACTTC
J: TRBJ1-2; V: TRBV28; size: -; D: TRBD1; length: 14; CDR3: CASRVGTANYGYTF; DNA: TGTGCCAGCAGGGTAGGGACAGCTAACTATGGCTACACCTTC
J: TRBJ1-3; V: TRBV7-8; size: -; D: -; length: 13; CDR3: CASSSFSGNTIYF; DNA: TGTGCCAGCAGCTCTTTCTCCGGAAACACCATATATTTT
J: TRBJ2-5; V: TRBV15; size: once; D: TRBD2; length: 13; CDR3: CATRGGGRETQYF; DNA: TGTGCCACCAGAGGCGGGGGGCGAGAGACCCAGTACTTC
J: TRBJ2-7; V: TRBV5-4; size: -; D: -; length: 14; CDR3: CASSLGQNFYEQYF; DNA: TGTGCCAGCAGCTTGGGACAGAATTTCTACGAGCAGTACTTC
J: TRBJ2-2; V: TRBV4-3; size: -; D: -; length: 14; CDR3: CASSPTENTGELFF; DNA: TGCGCCAGCAGCCCGACAGAGAACACCGGGGAGCTGTTTTTT
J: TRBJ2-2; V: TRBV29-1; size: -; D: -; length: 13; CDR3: CSVDPGNTGELFF; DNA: TGCAGCGTTGATCCGGGTAACACCGGGGAGCTGTTTTTT
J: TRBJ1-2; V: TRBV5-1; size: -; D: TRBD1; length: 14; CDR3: CASSTSGTGYGYTF; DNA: TGCGCCAGCAGCACGTCCGGGACAGGCTATGGCTACACCTTC
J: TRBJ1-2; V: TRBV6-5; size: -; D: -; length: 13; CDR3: CASSYSNGYGYTF; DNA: TGTGCCAGCAGTTACTCGAATGGCTATGGCTACACCTTC
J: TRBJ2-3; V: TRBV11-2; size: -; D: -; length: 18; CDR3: CASSSLGTWERSTDTQYF; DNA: TGTGCCAGCAGCTCCCTAGGTACCTGGGAACGTTCCACAGATACGCAGTATTTT
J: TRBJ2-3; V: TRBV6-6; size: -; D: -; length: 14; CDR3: CASSFGRSTGTQYF; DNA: TGTGCCAGCAGTTTTGGACGGTCCACAGGTACGCAGTATTTT
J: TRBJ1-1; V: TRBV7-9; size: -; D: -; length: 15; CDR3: CASSLWPSEHTEAFF; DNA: TGTGCCAGCAGCTTGTGGCCTTCCGAGCACACTGAAGCTTTCTTT
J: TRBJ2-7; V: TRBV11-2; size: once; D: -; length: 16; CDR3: CASSLISGRRFYEQYF; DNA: TGTGCCAGCAGCTTAATCTCGGGCAGGCGGTTCTACGAGCAGTACTTC
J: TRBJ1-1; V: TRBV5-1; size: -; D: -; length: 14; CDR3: CASSLYGRHTEAFF; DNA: TGCGCCAGCAGCTTGTACGGGAGACACACTGAAGCTTTCTTT
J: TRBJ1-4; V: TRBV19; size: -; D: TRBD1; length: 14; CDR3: CASSMGQGKEKLFF; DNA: TGTGCCAGTAGTATGGGACAGGGTAAAGAAAAACTGTTTTTT
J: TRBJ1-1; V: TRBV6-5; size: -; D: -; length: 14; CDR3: CASSYSNQVIEAFF; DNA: TGTGCCAGCAGTTACTCGAACCAGGTCATTGAAGCTTTCTTT
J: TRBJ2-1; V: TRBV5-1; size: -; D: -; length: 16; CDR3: CASSTRHGISYNEQFF; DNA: TGCGCCAGCAGCACCAGACACGGGATCTCCTACAATGAGCAGTTCTTC